The 21 T cell receptor beta chains given below trace back to one sample, sequenced in a study of T cell responses to AZD1222 COVID-19 vaccine. The data were produced by immunoSEQ multiplex PCR, yet TCRdb's version contains in-frame clones alone and is incomplete. The table has 45,000 to 55,000 clones, about 86% seen once. Here the sequenced sample was peripheral blood, taken on day 0 of AZD1222 vaccination. The origin of the receptors is an adult in good health.

The V call is TRBV6-1, the J call TRBJ2-7; 9 bases line up with TRBD2. This CDR3 contains 19 residues. Germline values: CDR1 MNHNS, CDR2 SASEGT. The trim removed 0 bases at V and 3 bases at J, leaving 15 bases unmatched. The CDR3 coding sequence is TGTGCCAGCAGTGAAGCGAGGGGGCTAGCGGGGATAGAGGTCTACGAGCAGTACTTC. This encodes CASSEARGLAGIEVYEQYF.

This chain links TRBV9 with TRBJ2-2; D could derive from TRBD1 or TRBD2 (6 bases each). The CDR3 consists of 16 residues. The V and J ends lost 0 bases and 7 bases respectively, with 16 bases between them. CDR1 and CDR2 from the germline V gene are SGDLS and YYNGEE. CDR3 sequence reads: CASSVEGGRWYGELFF. The CDR3 DNA reads TGTGCCAGCAGCGTAGAGGGGGGCCGATGGTACGGGGAGCTGTTTTTT.

This clone occurred once. The J gene is TRBJ2-1, the V gene TRBV11-3, with 13 bases matching TRBD2. The CDR3 has 15 amino acids. Unmatched junction bases numbered 5, after V lost 4 bases and J lost 8 bases. Germline V gene sequence: CDR1 SGHNT, CDR2 YENEEA. CDR3 residues: CASSSTSGGRYEQFF. The CDR3 region has the DNA TGTGCCAGCAGCTCGACTAGCGGGGGGCGTTATGAGCAGTTCTTC.

This chain joins TRBV6-1 and TRBJ1-2; 9 bases are shared with TRBD1. V was pared by 2 bases and J by 5 bases, with 3 bases of the junction left unmatched. The CDR3 length is 14 residues. Germline loops: CDR1 MNHNS, CDR2 SASEGT. CDR3 protein: CASSEFGTGYGYTF. As DNA, the CDR3 is TGTGCCAGCAGTGAATTTGGGACAGGGTATGGCTACACCTTC.

The rearrangement joins TRBV27 to TRBJ2-2, with 9 bases identical to TRBD2. The CDR3 has 16 residues. Germline assignment: CDR1 MNHEY and CDR2 SMNVEV (reference sequence). J lost 7 bases, V lost 2 bases, and 8 bases had no gene match. The CDR3 loop reads CASSLGGGARGGELFF. The CDR3 DNA sequence: TGTGCCAGCAGTTTAGGCGGGGGGGCCCGAGGCGGGGAGCTGTTTTTT.

V gene TRBV9 combines with J gene TRBJ1-3; D may be TRBD1 (6 bases). This CDR3 spans 16 amino acids. Trimming took 4 bases from V and 4 from J, leaving 18 bases between them. The germline CDR1 and CDR2 sequences are SGDLS and YYNGEE. Here the CDR3 reads CASSSRQAGEGNTIYF. CDR3 bases: TGTGCCAGCAGCTCCCGACAGGCAGGGGAGGGAAACACCATATATTTT.

This clone appeared a single time. This chain links TRBV29-1 with TRBJ1-1; D is perhaps TRBD1 (6 bases). Germline CDR1 reads SQVTM; CDR2 reads ANQGSEA. Trimming took 7 bases from V and 4 from J, leaving 13 bases between them. This CDR3 region has 12 residues. CDR3 loop: CSGTGGRTEAFF. The CDR3 bases are TGCAGCGGCACGGGGGGGCGCACTGAAGCTTTCTTT.

The chain couples TRBV10-3 to TRBJ2-1; the match to TRBD2 covers 7 bases. This CDR3 contains 15 residues. Germline CDR1 and CDR2: ENHRY and SYGVKD. With V trimmed by 4 bases and J by 5 bases, 8 bases remained unmatched. CDR3 DNA: TGTGCCATCAGTGTAGCGCTAGCGGCGAACAATGAGCAGTTCTTC. Protein sequence: CAISVALAANNEQFF.

This clone was seen more than once but under ten times. This rearrangement joins TRBV4-1 to TRBJ1-1; D not certain. Germline loops: CDR1 MGHRA, CDR2 YSYEKL. V dropped 1 base and J dropped 5 bases, with 14 bases sitting between them. CDR3 length equals 15 residues. Here the CDR3 reads CASSQVRVRGTEAFF. CDR3 bases: TGCGCCAGCAGCCAAGTGAGGGTTCGAGGGACTGAAGCTTTCTTT.

The genes are TRBV6-5 and TRBJ1-1, with TRBD1 matching over 8 bases. The V gene end was trimmed by 8 bases and the J gene end by 0 bases; junction bases not matched to a gene: 8. This CDR3 has 15 amino acids. Germline CDR1 and CDR2: MNHEY and SVGAGI. CDR3 amino acids: CASGWTGPVNTEAFF. In DNA, the CDR3 is TGTGCCAGCGGTTGGACAGGGCCCGTGAACACTGAAGCTTTCTTT.

This sequence joins TRBV9 and TRBJ1-1, with unresolved D. Trimming cost V 0 bases and J 4 bases, with 16 bases left between them. Looked up from germline, CDR1 is SGDLS and CDR2 is YYNGEE. The CDR3 loop spans 16 amino acids. For the CDR3, the DNA is TGTGCCAGCAGCGTAGGACACAGAAACCCGGCCACTGAAGCTTTCTTT. This codes for CASSVGHRNPATEAFF. Full variable domain (remainder filled in from reference TRBV9 and TRBJ1-1): DSGVTQTPKHLITATGQRVTLRCSPRSGDLSVYWYQQSLDQGLQFLIQYYNGEERAKGNILERFSAQQFPDLHSELNLSSLELGDSALYFCASSVGHRNPATEAFFGQGTRLTVV.

V and J are TRBV4-1 and TRBJ2-1; the D gene is possibly TRBD1 (5 bases). V gave up 1 base and J gave up 7 bases, with 14 bases separating them. Germline assignment: CDR1 MGHRA and CDR2 YSYEKL. The CDR3 has 15 residues. CDR3 nucleotide sequence: TGCGCCAGCAGCCAAGTTTTAACAGGTAATAATGAGCAGTTCTTC. It codes for CASSQVLTGNNEQFF.

The rearrangement uses TRBV12-3 or TRBV12-4 and TRBJ1-6; TRBD1 might be the D (5 bases). This CDR3 region has 13 residues. V lost 7 bases, J lost 14 bases, and 18 bases lay in between. CDR3 amino acids: CASTPGSLGALHF. The CDR3 bases are TGTGCCAGCACCCCCGGGAGCCTAGGGGCCCTCCACTTT.

Comment on this clone: The sample carries other DNA sequences with the same CDR3. This chain uses TRBV7-8 with TRBJ1-6, with D possibly being TRBD1 (6 bases). The CDR3 is made up of 15 amino acids. Germline V lookup: CDR1 SGHVS, CDR2 FQNEAQ. With 5 bases removed from V and 4 bases from J, the gap between germline ends came to 12 bases. In nucleotides, the CDR3 is TGTGCCAGCAGCCCACGGACAGCATATAATTCACCCCTCCACTTT. It specifies CASSPRTAYNSPLHF.

V gene TRBV28 combines with J gene TRBJ1-4; D perhaps matches TRBD1 (6 bases). The V end was cut by 5 bases, the J end by 0 bases, with 10 bases between. The CDR3 is 15 residues long. The germline CDR1 and CDR2 sequences are MDHEN and SYDVKM. The CDR3 spells CASSTQGATNEKLFF. CDR3 nucleotides: TGTGCCAGCAGTACACAGGGTGCAACTAATGAAAAACTGTTTTTT.

This clone was recorded a few times. The chain employs TRBV10-2 and TRBJ1-2, with D possibly TRBD1 on 6 matching bases. V was trimmed by 5 bases and J by 6 bases, leaving 19 bases between them. The CDR3 sequence is 15 residues long. From germline, CDR1 is WSHSY and CDR2 SAAADI. The CDR3 coding sequence is TGCGCCAGCAGTACTTTTGACAGGCCCAGGGATGGCTACACCTTC. Translating it yields CASSTFDRPRDGYTF.

V usage is TRBV7-3 and J usage is TRBJ2-2; D is unclear. The V and J ends lost 5 bases and 1 base respectively, with 8 bases between them. The length of the CDR3 is 14 residues. In germline, CDR1 is SGHTA, CDR2 FQGTGA. The CDR3 bases are TGTGCCAGCAGCCGAAGAAGGAACACCGGGGAGCTGTTTTTT. Translating it yields CASSRRRNTGELFF.

The chain recombines TRBV5-1 with TRBJ2-7; maybe TRBD2 (5 bases). CDR1 SGHRS and CDR2 YFSETQ come from the germline V gene. The CDR3 has 13 amino acids. V dropped 2 bases and J dropped 5 bases, with 11 bases sitting between them. The CDR3 loop reads CASSFLSRDEQYF. The CDR3 nucleotides read TGCGCCAGCAGCTTTCTTTCGCGGGACGAGCAGTACTTC.

The rearrangement links TRBV5-1 to TRBJ2-5; D is perhaps TRBD2 (5 bases). CDR1 is SGHRS and CDR2 is YFSETQ in the germline V gene. CDR3 length: 18 residues. V was cut by 4 bases and J by 2 bases, with 24 bases left in between. The CDR3 loop reads CASSPPGVNGHKQETQYF. Written as DNA, the CDR3 is TGCGCCAGCAGCCCTCCCGGGGTCAACGGCCACAAACAAGAGACCCAGTACTTC.

The chain recombines TRBV27 with TRBJ1-1; D is perhaps TRBD1 (6 bases). Germline CDR1 reads MNHEY; CDR2 reads SMNVEV (reference sequence). The CDR3 consists of 15 residues. The V end was cut by 2 bases, the J end by 4 bases, with 14 bases between. The chain's CDR3 is CASSLQGRVSTEAFF. The DNA for the CDR3 is TGTGCCAGCAGTTTACAGGGGAGGGTAAGCACTGAAGCTTTCTTT.

Comment on this clone: The same CDR3 arises from other DNA sequences in this sample as well. The rearrangement joins TRBV12-3 or TRBV12-4 to TRBJ1-1; D is ambiguous. V shed 2 bases and J shed 1 base, with 5 bases lying between them. CDR3 size: 13 residues. CDR3 region: CASSLSQNTEAFF. The CDR3 region has the DNA TGTGCCAGCAGTTTAAGTCAGAACACTGAAGCTTTCTTT.